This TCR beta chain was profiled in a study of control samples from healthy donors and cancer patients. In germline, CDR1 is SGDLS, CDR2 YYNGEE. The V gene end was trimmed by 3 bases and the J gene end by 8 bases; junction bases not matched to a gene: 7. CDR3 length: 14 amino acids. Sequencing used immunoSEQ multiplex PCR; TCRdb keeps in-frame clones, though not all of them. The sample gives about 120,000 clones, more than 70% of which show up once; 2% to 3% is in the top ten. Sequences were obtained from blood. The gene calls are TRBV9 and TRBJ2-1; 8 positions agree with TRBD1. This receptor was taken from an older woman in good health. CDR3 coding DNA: TGTGCCAGCAGCGCTTACAGGGGGAGAGATGAGCAGTTCTTC. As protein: CASSAYRGRDEQFF.